The 2 T cell receptor beta chains listed next were all sequenced from one sample in a study of CD8+ T cells in alopecia areata. It was with CD4, CD8alpha, NKG2D, NKG2ACE and other markers that pooled cutaneous lymph node cells were sorted. RNA extraction was followed by reverse transcription into cDNA, which acted as the sequencing template. The repertoire was sequenced with immunoSEQ multiplex PCR; TCRdb's copy has only in-frame clones and lacks some. Recorded here are about 270,000 clones, none singletons. Sequencing was done on a sample of CD4+ T cells sorted from a lymph node. The source is a C3H/HeJ mouse with alopecia areata. The strain's MHC type: H2-k.

This clone was counted only a few times. Mouse gene names and germline throughout. The CDR3 extends 3 residues past the end of the read, so its final part is completed from the germline J gene. This chain uses TRBV13-2 with TRBJ1-6, with 9 nucleotides matching TRBD1. TRBJ1-6 falls under the ORF class, with uncertain function. The CDR3 contains 16 residues. The V gene's germline CDR1 is NNHNN and CDR2 SYGAGS (reference sequence). J gave up 5 bases and V 0 bases, and 3 bases lay outside the gene matches. Partial CDR3 DNA: TGTGCCAGCGGTGATGTTGGGACAGGGAATAATTCGCCC. Its translation: CASGDVGTGNNSP. The CDR3 as a whole reads CASGDVGTGNNSPLYF.

A remark on this clone: Genes here carry mouse names. The read ends 4 residues early relative to the CDR3; the germline J gene fills the gap. This chain links TRBV19 with TRBJ2-1; D gene uncertain. Trimming left V 1 base short and J 0 bases short, with 5 bases between. The CDR3 has 14 amino acids. Germline V gene lookup returns CDR1 FNHDT and CDR2 SITEND (reference sequence). The CDR3 here is CASSISANYAEQFF. CDR3 DNA (partial): TGTGCCAGCAGTATATCAGCTAACTATGCT.